The T cell receptor (beta chain) described here comes from a study of T cell responses to AZD1222 COVID-19 vaccine. Findings and caveats of the study: A mostly white British donor set with more females was recruited, and clonal diversity was possibly underestimated. The study sampled repertoires only after the peak T cell response.

Measured with immunoSEQ multiplex PCR; TCRdb has only the in-frame clones, and not every one. The sample lists some 74,000 clones, under 90% occurring once. Points on this clone: No antigen is known for it.

The sequenced sample was peripheral blood, obtained 28 days after the second AZD1222 dose. The clonotype originates from an adult who received the AZD1222 COVID-19 vaccine.

In nucleotides, the CDR3 is TGTGCCACCAGTGATGGACAGGGCCCACTCTATGGCTACACCTTC. Protein product: CATSDGQGPLYGYTF. The chain combines TRBV24-1 with TRBJ1-2; 8 nucleotides line up with TRBD1. V gave up 3 bases and J gave up 4 bases; unmatched junction bases: 6. The CDR3 runs to 15 residues. CDR1 is KGHDR, CDR2 SFDVKD, per germline.